These 30 T cell receptor beta chains were sequenced from one sample in a study of OX40 agonist ivuxolimab in advanced cancers. Produced via immunoSEQ multiplex PCR; TCRdb's table is partial and in-frame only. The sample holds some 78,000 clones, about 88% seen once. The source material was CD4+ or CD8+ T cells sorted from blood, sampled in a trial of the OX40 agonist ivuxolimab. These receptors were obtained from an adult with an advanced solid tumor such as melanoma, head and neck, liver or kidney cancer.

The V gene is TRBV7-6, the J gene TRBJ1-3, with D maybe TRBD1 (5 bases). The CDR3 is made up of 17 amino acids. Per the germline V gene, CDR1 is SGHVS and CDR2 is FNYEAQ. With 3 bases removed from V and 0 bases from J, the gap between germline ends came to 15 bases. In nucleotides, the CDR3 is TGTGCCAGCAGCTTTACCGACAGATCCTTCTCTGGAAACACCATATATTTT. Translating it yields CASSFTDRSFSGNTIYF. Full variable domain (missing parts from reference TRBV7-6 and TRBJ1-3): GAGVSQSPRYKVTKRGQDVALRCDPISGHVSLYWYRQALGQGPEFLTYFNYEAQQDKSGLPNDRFSAERPEGSISTLTIQRTEQRDSAMYRCASSFTDRSFSGNTIYFGEGSWLTVV.

The J gene is TRBJ2-1, the V gene TRBV7-3; the match to TRBD1 covers 10 bases. Germline CDR1 is SGHTA and CDR2 is FQGTGA. There are 15 residues in the CDR3. J lost 8 bases, V lost 5 bases, and 9 bases had no gene match. The CDR3 loop reads CASSPGTGVSDEQFF. In nucleotides, the CDR3 is TGTGCCAGCAGCCCCGGGACAGGGGTAAGCGATGAGCAGTTCTTC.

CDR3 coding DNA: TGTGCCAGCAGCCCCGGGAGCTGGGAGCAGTACTTC. Its translation: CASSPGSWEQYF. The rearrangement links TRBV11-2 to TRBJ2-7, with D maybe TRBD2 (6 bases). CDR1 is SGHAT and CDR2 is FQNNGV in the germline V gene. V was pared by 5 bases and J by 7 bases, with 12 bases between. The CDR3 has 12 residues.

The chain joins TRBV9 to TRBJ1-1, with D uncertain. Trimming took 0 bases from V and 0 from J, leaving 3 bases between them. This CDR3 comprises 13 residues. Germline V CDR1 and CDR2: SGDLS, YYNGEE. DNA for the CDR3: TGTGCCAGCAGCGTAGCAATGAACACTGAAGCTTTCTTT. Protein sequence: CASSVAMNTEAFF.

The chain has TRBV18 and TRBJ2-5; possible D gene TRBD2, 6 bases. Near its end, the DNA agrees better with TRBJ2-7, so the J call may be wrong. Germline CDR1 and CDR2: KGHSH and LQKENI. The length of the CDR3 is 14 residues. CDR3 in DNA: TGTGCCAGCTCACCAGGGGGGAACCAGGGCGAGCAGTACTTC. Protein sequence: CASSPGGNQGEQYF.

This clone was recorded a few times. This chain connects TRBV5-4 to TRBJ2-5, with 11 nucleotides matching TRBD2. The CDR3 contains 17 residues. V lost 4 bases to trimming and J lost 5 bases; unmatched junction nucleotides: 13. Germline CDR1 and CDR2: SGHNT and YYREEE (reference sequence). This chain's CDR3 is CASSAGGRSSGGETQYF. DNA of the CDR3: TGTGCCAGCAGCGCTGGAGGCAGGTCTAGCGGGGGGGAGACCCAGTACTTC.

The V gene is TRBV2, the J gene TRBJ2-1, with 13 bases aligning to TRBD2. V trimming: 7 bases; J trimming: 9 bases; junction bases outside the gene matches: 9. This CDR3 is 15 amino acids long. Germline CDR1 is SNHLY and CDR2 is FYNNEI. The CDR3 nucleotides read TGTGCCAGCACCCTACTAGCGGGGGGGCAGGGTGAGCAGTTCTTC. It encodes CASTLLAGGQGEQFF. The full variable domain, rest sourced from reference TRBV2 and TRBJ2-1, is EPEVTQTPSHQVTQMGQEVILRCVPISNHLYFYWYRQILGQKVEFLVSFYNNEISEKSEIFDDQFSVERPDGSNFTLKIRSTKLEDSAMYFCASTLLAGGQGEQFFGPGTRLTVL.

CDR3 bases: TGCGCTACTCAAGGAGGGACAGGGTTTGATGGCTACACCTTC. Protein sequence: CATQGGTGFDGYTF. The rearrangement joins TRBV5-1 to TRBJ1-2; the match to TRBD1 covers 9 bases. This CDR3 region has 14 residues. The germline V gene has CDR1 SGHRS and CDR2 YFSETQ.

V usage is TRBV5-8 and J usage is TRBJ1-1; 7 bases fit TRBD1. CDR1 and CDR2 (germline): SGHTS, YDEGEE. CDR3 length: 14 amino acids. Germline trimming cut 4 bases from V and 0 bases from J; bases unmatched to any gene: 3. The DNA of the CDR3 is TGTGCCAGCAGCCCCGGGACAGTGAACACTGAAGCTTTCTTT. Residues: CASSPGTVNTEAFF.

This clone was found once. The chain carries TRBV19 and TRBJ1-2; 11 bases are a match to TRBD1. CDR1 is LNHDA and CDR2 is SQIVND in the germline V gene (reference sequence). The ends lost 6 bases at V and 8 bases at J; junction bases unmatched: 11. This CDR3 contains 15 residues. CDR3 loop: CASSYSGTGGRGYTF. CDR3 nucleotide sequence: TGTGCCAGTAGCTACTCCGGGACAGGGGGTCGGGGCTACACCTTC.

The rearrangement joins TRBV9 to TRBJ1-4, with D maybe TRBD1 (6 bases). Germline V gene sequence: CDR1 SGDLS, CDR2 YYNGEE. CDR3 length equals 14 residues. The V end was cut by 4 bases, the J end by 6 bases, with 13 bases between. For the CDR3, the DNA is TGTGCCAGCAGCTCATCAAGGGGGGATGAAAAACTGTTTTTT. This gives the protein CASSSSRGDEKLFF.

This chain links TRBV15 with TRBJ1-1; D might be TRBD1 (5 bases). The CDR3 has 14 amino acids. The V and J ends lost 1 base and 5 bases respectively, with 11 bases between them. Per germline, CDR1 LNHNV and CDR2 YYDKDF (reference sequence). The CDR3 nucleotides are TGTGCCACCAGCAGAGCGGGGGGTTCGACTGAAGCTTTCTTT. This translates into CATSRAGGSTEAFF.

The chain employs TRBV2 and TRBJ1-2; 10 bases agree with TRBD1. This CDR3 comprises 17 residues. The V segment lost 8 bases and the J segment 2 bases; nucleotides outside the gene matches: 14. From germline, CDR1 is SNHLY and CDR2 FYNNEI. The CDR3 coding sequence is TGTGCCAGCTCCCAGCGACAGGGGGCAGCGGCAAACTATGGCTACACCTTC. It encodes CASSQRQGAAANYGYTF. Based on the CDR3 plus reference TRBV2 and TRBJ1-2, the full variable domain is EPEVTQTPSHQVTQMGQEVILRCVPISNHLYFYWYRQILGQKVEFLVSFYNNEISEKSEIFDDQFSVERPDGSNFTLKIRSTKLEDSAMYFCASSQRQGAAANYGYTFGSGTRLTVV.

The chain carries TRBV18 and TRBJ1-1; possible D gene TRBD1, 5 bases. Per the germline V gene, CDR1 is KGHSH and CDR2 is LQKENI. This CDR3 comprises 13 residues. Deletions cut 5 bases from V and 1 base from J, with 8 bases between. This CDR3 is CASSYQGNTEAFF. Here the CDR3 DNA reads TGTGCCAGCTCATATCAGGGGAACACTGAAGCTTTCTTT.

The CDR3 bases are TGTGCCAGCTCACCACAGGGTTACGGCAATGAGCAGTTCTTC. Translating it yields CASSPQGYGNEQFF. The chain combines TRBV18 with TRBJ2-1; D is unresolved. Deletions cut 1 base from V and 6 bases from J, with 10 bases between. The CDR3 contains 14 residues. The germline V gene has CDR1 KGHSH and CDR2 LQKENI.

The J gene is TRBJ2-2, the V gene TRBV25-1; D possibly corresponds to TRBD1 (6 bases). V lost 4 bases to trimming and J lost 0 bases, with 12 bases between them. There are 16 residues in the CDR3. Per germline, CDR1 MGHDK and CDR2 SYGVNS. The CDR3 region has the DNA TGTGCCAGCAGTGGCTTCGACAGGACGAACACCGGGGAGCTGTTTTTT. It translates to CASSGFDRTNTGELFF. The full variable domain, in which reference TRBV25-1 and TRBJ2-2 provide the parts outside the CDR3, is EADIYQTPRYLVIGTGKKITLECSQTMGHDKMYWYQQDPGMELHLIHYSYGVNSTEKGDLSSESTVSRIRTEHFPLTLESARPSHTSQYLCASSGFDRTNTGELFFGEGSRLTVL.

This rearrangement joins TRBV6-5 to TRBJ1-5; D call uncertain. V lost 4 bases and J 5 bases, leaving 9 bases between the germline ends. Germline V lookup: CDR1 MNHEY, CDR2 SVGAGI. The CDR3 has 13 residues. CDR3 in amino acids: CASSFSTYQPQHF. The CDR3 DNA reads TGTGCCAGCAGTTTCTCGACCTATCAGCCCCAGCATTTT.

In its sample, this clone was seen once. The J gene is TRBJ2-3, the V gene TRBV28, with a weak D call TRBD2 (7 bases). The germline V gene encodes CDR1 MDHEN and CDR2 SYDVKM. V was shortened by 7 bases and J by 5 bases, with 25 bases between the two germline ends. The CDR3 runs 17 residues. Here the CDR3 reads CASTSPWGGPSGDTQYF. The CDR3 DNA is TGTGCCAGCACTTCCCCGTGGGGGGGCCCATCCGGAGATACGCAGTATTTT.

The chain recombines TRBV5-1 with TRBJ2-2; D ambiguous. CDR1 SGHRS and CDR2 YFSETQ come from the germline V gene. The length of the CDR3 is 12 residues. Trimming shortened V by 3 bases and J by 6 bases, and 6 bases separated the two germline ends. The CDR3 spells CASSSPAGELFF. In nucleotides, the CDR3 is TGCGCCAGCAGCTCCCCCGCCGGGGAGCTGTTTTTT.

This clone was recorded once. V usage is TRBV6-5 and J usage is TRBJ1-4; D is uncertain. The CDR3 is 16 residues long. Germline values: CDR1 MNHEY, CDR2 SVGAGI. Between the trimmed V and J ends, which lost 0 bases and 4 bases, there was a span of 12 bases. DNA of the CDR3: TGTGCCAGCAGTTACTCGGGCCAGGTCGATAATGAAAAACTGTTTTTT. It specifies CASSYSGQVDNEKLFF.

The sample holds a few counts of this clone. The chain combines TRBV9 with TRBJ1-1; D gene uncertain. This CDR3 has 14 residues. Trimming pared 6 bases from V and 0 bases from J, leaving 12 bases between. CDR1 and CDR2 from the germline V gene are SGDLS and YYNGEE. DNA of the CDR3: TGTGCCAGCAACCGGGGAGCCATGAACACTGAAGCTTTCTTT. Translated: CASNRGAMNTEAFF.

This sequence joins TRBV19 and TRBJ1-5; D uncertain. V was pared by 5 bases and J by 3 bases, with 8 bases between. The CDR3 is made up of 13 amino acids. Germline loops: CDR1 LNHDA, CDR2 SQIVND (reference sequence). The CDR3 bases are TGTGCCAGTAGTTTAGGGTTCAATCAGCCCCAGCATTTT. This encodes CASSLGFNQPQHF.

The J gene is TRBJ2-3, the V gene TRBV6-1; a weak D match, TRBD1 (6 bases). Between the trimmed V and J ends, which lost 7 bases and 4 bases, there was a span of 12 bases. The CDR3 has 13 residues. Germline assignment: CDR1 MNHNS and CDR2 SASEGT. CDR3 in DNA: TGTGCCAGCAATGATGGACAGTCAGATACGCAGTATTTT. It translates to CASNDGQSDTQYF.

This chain joins TRBV2 and TRBJ1-2; 10 nucleotides line up with TRBD1. The CDR3 is 14 residues long. With 11 bases clipped from V and 6 bases from J, the junction kept 12 bases outside the gene matches. Germline assignment: CDR1 SNHLY and CDR2 FYNNEI. In DNA form, the CDR3 reads TGTGCCGCGCGCCGACAGGGGGCAGCGGATGGCTACACCTTC. Its protein product is CAARRQGAADGYTF.

The J gene is TRBJ1-6, the V gene TRBV14; the D is unclear. The CDR3 has 13 residues. Germline lookup yields CDR1 SGHDN and CDR2 FVKESK. V dropped 8 bases and J dropped 0 bases, with 5 bases sitting between them. The CDR3 spells CASGVSYNSPLHF. The DNA for the CDR3 is TGTGCCAGCGGGGTCTCCTATAATTCACCCCTCCACTTT.

This chain joins TRBV6-6 and TRBJ1-4; tentative D call: TRBD1 (6 bases). Germline lookup yields CDR1 MNHNY and CDR2 SVGAGI (reference sequence). The CDR3 has 14 residues. Deletions cut 6 bases from V and 3 bases from J, with 11 bases between. The DNA of the CDR3 is TGTGCCAGCAGCCCACAGGGAGCTAATGAAAAACTGTTTTTT. Amino acids: CASSPQGANEKLFF.

V is TRBV5-6 and J is TRBJ2-3; 11 bases are a match to TRBD1. The CDR3 has 15 residues. CDR1 is SGHDT and CDR2 is YYEEEE in the germline V gene. Trimming removed 4 bases from V and 4 bases from J; junction bases left unmatched: 5. The CDR3 nucleotides read TGTGCCAGCAGCATGGACAGGGGGCGCGCAGATACGCAGTATTTT. It is translated as CASSMDRGRADTQYF.

The chain carries TRBV6-4 and TRBJ2-5; D gene uncertain. CDR1 and CDR2 from the germline V gene are MRHNA and SNTAGT. The CDR3 consists of 13 residues. Trimming left V 1 base short and J 2 bases short, with 5 bases between. CDR3 protein: CASSDYEQETQYF. The CDR3 DNA follows: TGTGCCAGCAGTGACTATGAGCAAGAGACCCAGTACTTC.

The J gene is TRBJ2-1, the V gene TRBV7-2; D is tentatively TRBD1 or TRBD2 (6 bases each). There are 13 residues in the CDR3. Trimming pared 6 bases from V and 11 bases from J, leaving 17 bases between. CDR1 is SGHTA, CDR2 FQGNSA, per germline. The CDR3 region is CASSFNVGGKQFF. CDR3 in DNA: TGTGCCAGCAGTTTCAACGTAGGGGGGAAGCAGTTCTTC.

The rearrangement joins TRBV6-6 to TRBJ2-7; a weak D match, TRBD2 (5 bases). CDR1 is MNHNY and CDR2 is SVGAGI in the germline V gene (reference sequence). The CDR3 covers 12 residues. V shed 6 bases and J shed 4 bases, with 10 bases lying between them. The DNA for the CDR3 is TGTGCCAGCAGAGACCCGGGGTACGAGCAGTACTTC. It is translated as CASRDPGYEQYF.